This T cell receptor beta chain was captured by sequencing in a study of blood T cell repertoires in COVID-19. Study information: Donors in the United States, Italy and Spain gave samples during acute or convalescent COVID-19.

Germline CDR1 is MNHEY and CDR2 is SMNVEV (reference sequence). V was trimmed by 0 bases and J by 8 bases, leaving 16 bases between them. This CDR3 spans 15 amino acids. Generated by immunoSEQ multiplex PCR, the TCRdb table keeps only in-frame clones and is missing some. The sample lists 200,000 to 250,000 clones, roughly 94% occurring once. The clonotype originates from a man younger than 45 with acute or convalescent COVID-19. Sequencing input: peripheral blood. V usage is TRBV27 and J usage is TRBJ1-2, with a weak D call TRBD1 (5 bases). This CDR3 reads CASSLSLGGQGGYTF. The CDR3 DNA reads as TGTGCCAGCAGTTTATCCCTCGGTGGCCAGGGCGGCTACACCTTC.